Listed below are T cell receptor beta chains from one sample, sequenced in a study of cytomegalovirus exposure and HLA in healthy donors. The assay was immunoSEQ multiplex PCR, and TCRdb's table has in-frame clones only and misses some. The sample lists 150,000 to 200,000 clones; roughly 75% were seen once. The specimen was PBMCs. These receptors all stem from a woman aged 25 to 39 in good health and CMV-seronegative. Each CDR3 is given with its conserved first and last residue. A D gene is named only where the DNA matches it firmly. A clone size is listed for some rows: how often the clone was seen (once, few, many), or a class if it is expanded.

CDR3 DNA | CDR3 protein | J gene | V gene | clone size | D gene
TGTGCCAGCAGTTTATCAAGGGGGACAGGGGTATCGCGTGAAAAACTGTTTTTT | CASSLSRGTGVSREKLFF | TRBJ1-4 | TRBV27 | NA | TRBD1
TGTGCCAGCAGCTTAGCGAAGGGGGGGACGACTGAAGCTTTCTTT | CASSLAKGGTTEAFF | TRBJ1-1 | TRBV7-9 | NA | NA
TGTGCCAGCAGTTACGGGCCAGGGGCTAACTATGGCTACACCTTC | CASSYGPGANYGYTF | TRBJ1-2 | TRBV6-5 | NA | NA
TGTGCCAGCAGTTCCAATCATGAGCAGTTCTTC | CASSSNHEQFF | TRBJ2-1 | TRBV27 | NA | NA
TGTGCCAGCAGCTTGTCCAACAGGGGGCAGTATCCGTACAATGAGCAGTTCTTC | CASSLSNRGQYPYNEQFF | TRBJ2-1 | TRBV5-8 | once | TRBD1
TGTGCCAGCAGCTTAGGTGGTCCTGGAGCCTACAATGAGCAGTTCTTC | CASSLGGPGAYNEQFF | TRBJ2-1 | TRBV7-8 | few | NA
TGTGCCTGGAGTGCGGGGAACACTGAAGCTTTCTTT | CAWSAGNTEAFF | TRBJ1-1 | TRBV30 | NA | NA
TGCGCCAGCAGCTATACCGGGACAGATGGTGAAAAACTGTTTTTT | CASSYTGTDGEKLFF | TRBJ1-4 | TRBV5-1 | NA | TRBD1
TGTGCCAGCAGCACCGGGACAGCTAACACTGAAGCTTTCTTT | CASSTGTANTEAFF | TRBJ1-1 | TRBV7-8 | NA | TRBD1
TGCAGCGTTGTCATTTGGGACAGGGGCAACTATGGCTACACCTTC | CSVVIWDRGNYGYTF | TRBJ1-2 | TRBV29-1 | NA | TRBD1
TGCGCCAGCAGAGGACAGGGCAGTTTCGAGCAGTACTTC | CASRGQGSFEQYF | TRBJ2-7 | TRBV10-1 | NA | TRBD1
TGTGCCAGTAGTTTTCTTTTTCAGCCCCAGCATTTT | CASSFLFQPQHF | TRBJ1-5 | TRBV19 | once | NA
TGTGCCAGCAGCCAGGGGCGTGGAGGAAACACCATATATTTT | CASSQGRGGNTIYF | TRBJ1-3 | TRBV9 | NA | NA
TGTGCCAGCGGGTGGCTAGCGGGGACCGGGGGTGAGCAGTTCTTC | CASGWLAGTGGEQFF | TRBJ2-1 | TRBV19 | few | TRBD2
TGTGCCAGCACCCTGACCGGGGACAGGGGTGAAAAACTGTTTTTT | CASTLTGDRGEKLFF | TRBJ1-4 | TRBV11-2 | NA | TRBD1
TGCGCCAGCAGCGTATCGGGACAGGGGAACACTGAAGCTTTCTTT | CASSVSGQGNTEAFF | TRBJ1-1 | TRBV5-1 | NA | TRBD1
TGTGCCAGCAGCCTGGACAGGAACAATGAGCAGTTCTTC | CASSLDRNNEQFF | TRBJ2-1 | TRBV7-3 | NA | TRBD1
TGTGCCAGCAGCCCGACTAGCGGGGGTGAGACCCAGTACTTC | CASSPTSGGETQYF | TRBJ2-5 | TRBV5-5 | few | TRBD2
TGTGCCAGCAGAGCGGACAGCCCATTTGCTTTCTTT | CASRADSPFAFF | TRBJ1-1 | TRBV2 | NA | NA
TGCGCCAGCAGCTTGTCGTCTAGCGGGGGGGCGATTACAGATACGCAGTATTTT | CASSLSSSGGAITDTQYF | TRBJ2-3 | TRBV5-1 | NA | TRBD2
TGTGCCAGCAGCCTCGGTATAGCGGGGGACTACGAGCAGTACTTC | CASSLGIAGDYEQYF | TRBJ2-7 | TRBV9 | NA | TRBD2
TGTGCCACTCACGTAGGACAGGGAAAAACCGGGGAGCTGTTTTTT | CATHVGQGKTGELFF | TRBJ2-2 | TRBV15 | NA | TRBD1
TGTGCCAGCAGCTGGGGATCCGGGGGTGAAAAACTGTTTTTT | CASSWGSGGEKLFF | TRBJ1-4 | TRBV5-4 | NA | NA
TGTGCCAGCAGCCTTCTTAGCGGGGGGGAACTTGAGCAGTTCTTC | CASSLLSGGELEQFF | TRBJ2-1 | TRBV7-2 | NA | TRBD2
TGTGCCTGGGGGATTCGGACAGGGGTCACAGATACGCAGTATTTT | CAWGIRTGVTDTQYF | TRBJ2-3 | TRBV30 | NA | TRBD1
TGTGCCAGCAGTGAAACAGGTCTAGCGGGACAAACTTTCCGCAATGAGCAGTTCTTC | CASSETGLAGQTFRNEQFF | TRBJ2-1 | TRBV6-1 | NA | TRBD2
TGCAGCGTCGCCGGGACAGGGGATCAGCCCCAGCATTTT | CSVAGTGDQPQHF | TRBJ1-5 | TRBV29-1 | few | TRBD1
TGTGCCATCAGTGAGTCCCCCTCCGGGACAGGGGTTAATTATGAGCAGTTCTTC | CAISESPSGTGVNYEQFF | TRBJ2-1 | TRBV10-3 | NA | TRBD1
TGTGCCAGCAGTGAACTTTTCTCTCGCAGCTACGAGCAGTACTTC | CASSELFSRSYEQYF | TRBJ2-7 | TRBV2 | once | NA
TGCGCCAGCAGCCCGGGCCCAGGGACTAGCAGATGGGGTACCTACAATGAGCAGTTCTTC | CASSPGPGTSRWGTYNEQFF | TRBJ2-1 | TRBV4-3 | NA | TRBD2
TGCGCCAGCAGGGGTGGCGGGGGGGGAGGGCTGAACACTGAAGCTTTCTTT | CASRGGGGGGLNTEAFF | TRBJ1-1 | TRBV5-1 | NA | NA
TGCGCCAGCACCCTCGGGGGGAACGGGAGGAACGAGCAGTACTTC | CASTLGGNGRNEQYF | TRBJ2-7 | TRBV5-1 | NA | TRBD2
TGCGCCAGCAGCTTGGCCACTAGCGGGGGGGCCCCCCAGTACTTC | CASSLATSGGAPQYF | TRBJ2-5 | TRBV5-1 | NA | TRBD2
TGTGCCAGCAGCCGGGACATCTACGAGCAGTACTTC | CASSRDIYEQYF | TRBJ2-7 | TRBV7-9 | NA | NA